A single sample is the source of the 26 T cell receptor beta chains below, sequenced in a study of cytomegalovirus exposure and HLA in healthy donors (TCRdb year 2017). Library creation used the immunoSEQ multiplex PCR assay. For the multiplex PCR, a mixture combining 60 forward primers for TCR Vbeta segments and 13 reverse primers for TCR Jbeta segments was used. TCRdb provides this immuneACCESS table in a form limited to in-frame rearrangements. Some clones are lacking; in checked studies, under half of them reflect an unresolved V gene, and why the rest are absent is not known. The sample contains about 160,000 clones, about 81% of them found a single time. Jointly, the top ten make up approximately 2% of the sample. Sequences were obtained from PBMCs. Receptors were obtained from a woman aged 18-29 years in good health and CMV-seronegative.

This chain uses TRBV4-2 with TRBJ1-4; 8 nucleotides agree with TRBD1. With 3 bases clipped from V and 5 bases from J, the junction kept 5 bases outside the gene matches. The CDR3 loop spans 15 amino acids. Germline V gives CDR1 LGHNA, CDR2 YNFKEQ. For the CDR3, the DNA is TGTGCCAGCAGCCACGCCGGGACAGGAAATGAAAAACTGTTTTTT. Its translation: CASSHAGTGNEKLFF.

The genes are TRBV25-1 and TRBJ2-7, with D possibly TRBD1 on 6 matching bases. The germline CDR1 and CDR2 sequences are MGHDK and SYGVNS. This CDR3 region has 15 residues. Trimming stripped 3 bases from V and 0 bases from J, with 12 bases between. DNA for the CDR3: TGTGCCAGCAGTGAGCCAGGGGCGCTCTCCTACGAGCAGTACTTC. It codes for CASSEPGALSYEQYF.

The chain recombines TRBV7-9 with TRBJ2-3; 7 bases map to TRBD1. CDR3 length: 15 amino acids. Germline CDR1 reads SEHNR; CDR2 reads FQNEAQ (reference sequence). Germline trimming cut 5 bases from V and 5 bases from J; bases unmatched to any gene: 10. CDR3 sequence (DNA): TGTGCCAGCAGCAAAAGGGGGCGGAATGTAGATACGCAGTATTTT. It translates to CASSKRGRNVDTQYF.

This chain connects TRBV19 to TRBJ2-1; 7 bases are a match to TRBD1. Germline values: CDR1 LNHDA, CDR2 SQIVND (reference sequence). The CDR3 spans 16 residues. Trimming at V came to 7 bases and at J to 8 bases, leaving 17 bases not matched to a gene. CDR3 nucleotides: TGTGCCAGTACCCTAGGGCACAGGGGCGGACTCTATGAGCAGTTCTTC. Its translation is CASTLGHRGGLYEQFF.

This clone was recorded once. CDR3 DNA: TGTGCCAGCAGTGCCAGGGACAGGTATTCACCCCTCCACTTT. It specifies CASSARDRYSPLHF. The chain recombines TRBV6-1 with TRBJ1-6; 8 bases agree with TRBD1. Germline V lookup: CDR1 MNHNS, CDR2 SASEGT. The CDR3 runs to 14 residues. Losses at the gene ends were 4 bases for V and 8 bases for J; bases not matched to a gene: 4.

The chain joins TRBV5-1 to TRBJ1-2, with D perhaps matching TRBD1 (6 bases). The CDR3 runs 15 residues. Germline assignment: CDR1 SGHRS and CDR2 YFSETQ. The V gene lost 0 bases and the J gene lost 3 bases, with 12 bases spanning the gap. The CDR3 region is CASSLEGGGDYGYTF. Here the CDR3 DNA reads TGCGCCAGCAGCTTGGAGGGAGGGGGAGACTATGGCTACACCTTC.

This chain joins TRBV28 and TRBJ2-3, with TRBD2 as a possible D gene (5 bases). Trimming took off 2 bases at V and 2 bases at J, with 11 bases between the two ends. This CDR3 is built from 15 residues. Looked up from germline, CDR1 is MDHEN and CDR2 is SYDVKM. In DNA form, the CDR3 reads TGTGCCAGCAGTTTAGAGCGGATTCACACAGATACGCAGTATTTT. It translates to CASSLERIHTDTQYF.

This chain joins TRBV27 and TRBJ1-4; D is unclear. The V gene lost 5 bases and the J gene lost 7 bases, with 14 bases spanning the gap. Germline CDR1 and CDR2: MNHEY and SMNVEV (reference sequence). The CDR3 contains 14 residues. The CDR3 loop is CASSRTSMREKLFF. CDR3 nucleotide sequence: TGTGCCAGCAGTCGAACCTCCATGCGTGAAAAACTGTTTTTT.

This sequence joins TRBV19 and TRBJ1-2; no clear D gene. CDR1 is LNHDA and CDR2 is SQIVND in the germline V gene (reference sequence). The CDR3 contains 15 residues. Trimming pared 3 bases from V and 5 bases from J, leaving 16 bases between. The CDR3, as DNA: TGTGCCAGTAGTATGAGCCGGGGTTCGGTATATGGCTACACCTTC. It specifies CASSMSRGSVYGYTF.

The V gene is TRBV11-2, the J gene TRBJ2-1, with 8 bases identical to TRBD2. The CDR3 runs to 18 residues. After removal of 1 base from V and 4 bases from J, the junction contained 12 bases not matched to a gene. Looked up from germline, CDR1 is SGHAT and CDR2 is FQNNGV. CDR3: CASSLGGLARRRYNEQFF. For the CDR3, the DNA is TGTGCCAGCAGCTTAGGCGGACTAGCACGAAGACGATACAATGAGCAGTTCTTC.

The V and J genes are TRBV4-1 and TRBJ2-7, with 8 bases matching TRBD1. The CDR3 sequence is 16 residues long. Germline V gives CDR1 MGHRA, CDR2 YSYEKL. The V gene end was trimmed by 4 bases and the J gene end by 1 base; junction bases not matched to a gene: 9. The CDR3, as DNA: TGCGCCAGCAGCCGAACCCAGGACAGGGCTTCCTACGAGCAGTACTTC. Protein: CASSRTQDRASYEQYF.

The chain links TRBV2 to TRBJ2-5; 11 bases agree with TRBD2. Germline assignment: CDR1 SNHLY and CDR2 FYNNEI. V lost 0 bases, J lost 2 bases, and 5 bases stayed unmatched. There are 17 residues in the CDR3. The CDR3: CASSEALLAGGQETQYF. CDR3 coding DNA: TGTGCCAGCAGTGAAGCGCTTCTAGCGGGAGGACAAGAGACCCAGTACTTC. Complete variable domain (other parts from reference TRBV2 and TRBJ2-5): EPEVTQTPSHQVTQMGQEVILRCVPISNHLYFYWYRQILGQKVEFLVSFYNNEISEKSEIFDDQFSVERPDGSNFTLKIRSTKLEDSAMYFCASSEALLAGGQETQYFGPGTRLLVL.

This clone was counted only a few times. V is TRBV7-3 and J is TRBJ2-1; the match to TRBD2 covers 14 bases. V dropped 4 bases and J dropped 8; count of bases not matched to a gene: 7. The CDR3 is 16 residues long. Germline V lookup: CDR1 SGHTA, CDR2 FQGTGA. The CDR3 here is CASSSAGTSGRDEQFF. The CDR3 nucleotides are TGTGCCAGCAGCTCTGCCGGGACTAGCGGGAGAGATGAGCAGTTCTTC.

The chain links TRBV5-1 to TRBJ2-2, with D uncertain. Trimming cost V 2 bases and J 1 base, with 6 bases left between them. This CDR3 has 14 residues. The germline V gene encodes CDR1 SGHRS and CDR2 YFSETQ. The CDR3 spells CASSLLRNTGELFF. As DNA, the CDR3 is TGCGCCAGCAGCTTATTGAGGAACACCGGGGAGCTGTTTTTT. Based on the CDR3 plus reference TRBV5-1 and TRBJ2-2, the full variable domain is KAGVTQTPRYLIKTRGQQVTLSCSPISGHRSVSWYQQTPGQGLQFLFEYFSETQRNKGNFPGRFSGRQFSNSRSEMNVSTLELGDSALYLCASSLLRNTGELFFGEGSRLTVL.

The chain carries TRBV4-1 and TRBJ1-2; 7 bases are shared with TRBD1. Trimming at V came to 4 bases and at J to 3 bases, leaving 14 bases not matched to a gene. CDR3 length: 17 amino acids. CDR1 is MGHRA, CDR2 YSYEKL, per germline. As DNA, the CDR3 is TGCGCCAGCAGCCCAAGGACAGGAGGGTGGGCGGACTATGGCTACACCTTC. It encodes CASSPRTGGWADYGYTF.

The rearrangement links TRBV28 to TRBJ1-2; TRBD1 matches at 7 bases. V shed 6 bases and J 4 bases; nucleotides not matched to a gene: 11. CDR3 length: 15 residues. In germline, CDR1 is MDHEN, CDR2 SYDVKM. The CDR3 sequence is CASRRTGARGYGYTF. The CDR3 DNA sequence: TGTGCCAGCAGGAGAACAGGGGCGAGGGGCTATGGCTACACCTTC.

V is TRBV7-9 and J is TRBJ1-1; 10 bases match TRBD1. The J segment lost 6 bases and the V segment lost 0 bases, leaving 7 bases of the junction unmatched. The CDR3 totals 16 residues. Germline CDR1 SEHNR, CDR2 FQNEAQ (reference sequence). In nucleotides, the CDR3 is TGTGCCAGCAGCTTAGCGGCGACAGGGGGCCGCGCTGAAGCTTTCTTT. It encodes CASSLAATGGRAEAFF.

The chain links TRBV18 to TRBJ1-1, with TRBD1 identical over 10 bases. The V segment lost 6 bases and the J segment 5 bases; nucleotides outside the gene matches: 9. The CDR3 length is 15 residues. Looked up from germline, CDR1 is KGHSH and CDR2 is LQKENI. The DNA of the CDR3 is TGTGCCAGCTCGCTCGGACAGGGGGTGGGAACTGAAGCTTTCTTT. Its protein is CASSLGQGVGTEAFF. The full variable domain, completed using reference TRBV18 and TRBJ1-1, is NAGVMQNPRHLVRRRGQEARLRCSPMKGHSHVYWYRQLPEEGLKFMVYLQKENIIDESGMPKERFSAEFPKEGPSILRIQQVVRGDSAAYFCASSLGQGVGTEAFFGQGTRLTVV.

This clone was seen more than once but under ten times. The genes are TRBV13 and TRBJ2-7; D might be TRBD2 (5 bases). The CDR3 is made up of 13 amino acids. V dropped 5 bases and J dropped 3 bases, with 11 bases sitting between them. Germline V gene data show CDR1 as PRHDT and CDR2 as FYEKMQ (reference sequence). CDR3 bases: TGTGCCAGCAGCCCCCGGGGAGACTACGAGCAGTACTTC. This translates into CASSPRGDYEQYF.

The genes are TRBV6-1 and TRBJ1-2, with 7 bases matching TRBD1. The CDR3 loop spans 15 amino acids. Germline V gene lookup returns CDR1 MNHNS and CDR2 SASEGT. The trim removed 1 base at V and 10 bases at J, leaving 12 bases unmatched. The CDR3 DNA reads TGTGCCAGCAGTGAAGTGGGGGACAGTTCCCGGCTCTACACCTTC. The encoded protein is CASSEVGDSSRLYTF.

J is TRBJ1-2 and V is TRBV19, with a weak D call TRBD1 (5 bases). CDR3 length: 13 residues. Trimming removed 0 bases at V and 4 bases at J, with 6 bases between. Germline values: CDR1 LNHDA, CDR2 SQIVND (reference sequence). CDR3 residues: CASSIDRVYGYTF. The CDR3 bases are TGTGCCAGTAGTATAGACAGGGTCTATGGCTACACCTTC.

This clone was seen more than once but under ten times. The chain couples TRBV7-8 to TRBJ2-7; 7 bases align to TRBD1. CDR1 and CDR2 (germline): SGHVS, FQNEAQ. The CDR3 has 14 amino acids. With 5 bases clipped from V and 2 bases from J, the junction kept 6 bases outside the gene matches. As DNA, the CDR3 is TGTGCCAGCAGCCCGACAGGGAATACCTACGAGCAGTACTTC. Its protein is CASSPTGNTYEQYF.

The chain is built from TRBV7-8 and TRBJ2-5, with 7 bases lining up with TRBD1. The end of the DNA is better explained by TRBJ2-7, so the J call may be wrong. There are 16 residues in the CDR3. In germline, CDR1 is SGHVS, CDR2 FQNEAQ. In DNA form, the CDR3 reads TGTGCCAGCAGCTTAGCTGACAGGGCCCACTCCTACGAGCAGTACTTC. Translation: CASSLADRAHSYEQYF.

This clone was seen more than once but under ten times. Here the CDR3 reads CASSQEFRGEQFF. The DNA for the CDR3 is TGTGCCAGCAGCCAAGAGTTCAGGGGTGAGCAGTTCTTC. This chain connects TRBV14 to TRBJ2-1; the D gene is possibly TRBD1 (6 bases). This CDR3 has 13 amino acids. Germline lookup yields CDR1 SGHDN and CDR2 FVKESK. Trimming removed 0 bases at V and 9 bases at J, with 9 bases between.

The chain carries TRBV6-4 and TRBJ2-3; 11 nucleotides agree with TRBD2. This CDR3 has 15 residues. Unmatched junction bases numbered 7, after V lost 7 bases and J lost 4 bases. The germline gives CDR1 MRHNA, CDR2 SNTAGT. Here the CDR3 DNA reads TGTGCCAGCACCCGTAGCGGGGGGGCCTCAGATACGCAGTATTTT. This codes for CASTRSGGASDTQYF.

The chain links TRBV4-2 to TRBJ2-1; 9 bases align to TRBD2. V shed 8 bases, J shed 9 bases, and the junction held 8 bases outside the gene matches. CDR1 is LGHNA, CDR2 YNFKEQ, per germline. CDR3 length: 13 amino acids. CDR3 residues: CASRLAGVGEQFF. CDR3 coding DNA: TGTGCCAGCCGCTTAGCGGGGGTGGGTGAGCAGTTCTTC.